These T cell receptor beta chains were read from a single sample in a study of T cell repertoires in breast cancer. One entry per CDR3 protein results from TCRdb running MiXCR on the emulsion pairing reads. Of about 40,000 distinct CDR3 sequences listed, 45% to 55% are singletons. The sample comprised CD8+ T cells. The source is a pool of human donors with breast cancer or a healthy control (not recorded which). Each CDR3 is given without its conserved first and last residue. Fields, in order: clone size, V gene, CDR3 protein. Expanded clones are given a class, and other clones once, few, many or no size at all.

size: few; V: TRBV10-3; CDR3: AIHRGNTEAF
size: few; V: TRBV7-9; CDR3: ASSLDKFYGYT
size: -; V: TRBV20-1; CDR3: SARRMDTEAF
size: -; V: TRBV5-1; CDR3: ASSRGQGVLDEQY
size: few; V: TRBV7-9; CDR3: ASSLAGGTTGGYT
size: few; V: TRBV19; CDR3: ASSTSGLAGGRDTQY
size: -; V: TRBV10-3; CDR3: AIRALGPEETQY
size: -; V: TRBV2; CDR3: ASSAGMNTEAF
size: -; V: TRBV19; CDR3: ASSIYGNEQF
size: once; V: TRBV5-1; CDR3: ASSLALGQVYEQY
size: -; V: TRBV19; CDR3: ASTRDSSSYNEQL
size: few; V: TRBV27; CDR3: ASSPLEANYGYT
size: -; V: TRBV3-1; CDR3: ASSQAGQDQPQH
size: few; V: TRBV20-1; CDR3: SASGETGNTIY
size: -; V: TRBV20-1; CDR3: SARELGDGGYEQF
size: many; V: TRBV7-8; CDR3: ASSLVLITEAF
size: once; V: TRBV2; CDR3: ASLSGSGADTRY
size: many; V: TRBV25-1; CDR3: ASSENQGVTEAF
size: -; V: TRBV12-3/TRBV12-4; CDR3: VSRPAERTQY
size: -; V: TRBV7-9; CDR3: ASGRGMNTEAF